This T cell receptor (beta chain) was sequenced for a study of early T cells in non-severe SARS-CoV-2 infection. This clonotype was seen more than once but under ten times. One entry per CDR3 protein, called by TCRdb with MiXCR from the 5' RACE reads. The sample shows roughly 83,000 distinct CDR3 sequences, 10% of them seen only once. The CDR3 spans 13 residues. Germline loops: CDR1 SGHVS, CDR2 FQNEAQ. Trimming cost V 4 bases and J 13 bases, with 17 bases left between them. This specimen consisted of whole blood, obtained at baseline. This sequence joins TRBV7-8 and TRBJ2-1, with D possibly called TRBD1 or TRBD2 (5 bases each). The TCR originated in an adult who was a healthcare worker with PCR-confirmed SARS-CoV-2 infection or an uninfected control (not recorded which). The CDR3 coding sequence is TGTGCCAGCAGCTCCCTCCCACGGGGCCCCCAGTTCTTC. It encodes CASSSLPRGPQFF.